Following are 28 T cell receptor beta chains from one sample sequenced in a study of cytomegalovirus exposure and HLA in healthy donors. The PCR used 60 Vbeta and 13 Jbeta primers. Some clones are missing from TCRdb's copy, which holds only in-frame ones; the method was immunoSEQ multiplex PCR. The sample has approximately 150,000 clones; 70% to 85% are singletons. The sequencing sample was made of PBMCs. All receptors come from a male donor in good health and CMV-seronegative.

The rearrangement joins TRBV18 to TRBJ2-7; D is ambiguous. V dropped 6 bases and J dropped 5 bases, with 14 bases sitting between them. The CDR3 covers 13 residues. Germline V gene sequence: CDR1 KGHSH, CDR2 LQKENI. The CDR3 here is CASSPQREDEQYF. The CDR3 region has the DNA TGTGCCAGCTCGCCCCAAAGAGAGGACGAGCAGTACTTC.

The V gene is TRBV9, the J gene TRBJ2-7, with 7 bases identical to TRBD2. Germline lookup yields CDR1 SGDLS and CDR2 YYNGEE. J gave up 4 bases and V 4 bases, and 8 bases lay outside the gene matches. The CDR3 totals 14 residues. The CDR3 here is CASSPGGSLYEQYF. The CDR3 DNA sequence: TGTGCCAGCAGCCCGGGGGGTTCACTTTACGAGCAGTACTTC.

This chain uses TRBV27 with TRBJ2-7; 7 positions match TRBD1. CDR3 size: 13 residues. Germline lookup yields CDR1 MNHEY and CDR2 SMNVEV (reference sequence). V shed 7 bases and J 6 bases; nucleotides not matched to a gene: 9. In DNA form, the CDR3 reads TGTGCCAGCACCATGGGAAGGGGGCGCGAGCAGTACTTC. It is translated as CASTMGRGREQYF.

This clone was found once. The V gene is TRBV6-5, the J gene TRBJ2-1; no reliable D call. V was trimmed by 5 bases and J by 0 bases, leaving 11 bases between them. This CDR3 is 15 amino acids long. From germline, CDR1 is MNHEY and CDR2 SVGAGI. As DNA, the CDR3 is TGTGCCAGCAGTCGACAAACGCTCTCCTACAATGAGCAGTTCTTC. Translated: CASSRQTLSYNEQFF.

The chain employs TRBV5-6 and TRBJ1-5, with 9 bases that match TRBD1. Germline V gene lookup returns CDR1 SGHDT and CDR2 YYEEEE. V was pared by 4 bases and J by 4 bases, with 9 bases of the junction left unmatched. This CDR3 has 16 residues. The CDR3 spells CASSALRDRANQPQHF. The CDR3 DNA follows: TGTGCCAGCAGCGCCCTCCGGGACAGGGCGAATCAGCCCCAGCATTTT.

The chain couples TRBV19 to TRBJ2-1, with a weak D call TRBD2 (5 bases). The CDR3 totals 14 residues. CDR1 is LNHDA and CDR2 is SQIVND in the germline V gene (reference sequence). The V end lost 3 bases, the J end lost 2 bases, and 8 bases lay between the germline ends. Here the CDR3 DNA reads TGTGCCAGTAGTATGAGCGGCCCCTACAATGAGCAGTTCTTC. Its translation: CASSMSGPYNEQFF.

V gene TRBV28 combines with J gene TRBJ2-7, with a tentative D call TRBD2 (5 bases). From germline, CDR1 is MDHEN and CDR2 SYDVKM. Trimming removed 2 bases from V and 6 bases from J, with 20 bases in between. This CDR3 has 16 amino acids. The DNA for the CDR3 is TGTGCCAGCAGTTTACCCCTAGGTAAGGGAGCCCTCGAGCAGTACTTC. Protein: CASSLPLGKGALEQYF.

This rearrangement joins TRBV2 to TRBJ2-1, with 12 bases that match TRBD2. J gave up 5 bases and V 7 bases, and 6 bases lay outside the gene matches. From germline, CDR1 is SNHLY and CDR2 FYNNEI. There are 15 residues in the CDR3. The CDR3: CASTLLAGGDNEQFF. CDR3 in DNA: TGTGCCAGCACCTTGCTAGCGGGAGGGGACAATGAGCAGTTCTTC.

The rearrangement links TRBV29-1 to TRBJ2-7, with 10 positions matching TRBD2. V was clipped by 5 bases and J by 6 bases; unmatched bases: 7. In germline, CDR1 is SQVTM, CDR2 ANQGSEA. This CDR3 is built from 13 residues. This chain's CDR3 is CSVPGSGGVEQYF. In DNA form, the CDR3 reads TGCAGCGTTCCTGGAAGCGGGGGGGTCGAGCAGTACTTC.

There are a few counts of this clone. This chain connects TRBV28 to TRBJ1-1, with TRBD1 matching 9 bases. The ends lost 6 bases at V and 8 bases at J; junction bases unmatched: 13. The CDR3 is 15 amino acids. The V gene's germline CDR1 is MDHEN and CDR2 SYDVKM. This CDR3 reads CASSRAPLGQGEAFF. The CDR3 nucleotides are TGTGCCAGCAGCAGAGCCCCCCTCGGACAGGGGGAAGCTTTCTTT.

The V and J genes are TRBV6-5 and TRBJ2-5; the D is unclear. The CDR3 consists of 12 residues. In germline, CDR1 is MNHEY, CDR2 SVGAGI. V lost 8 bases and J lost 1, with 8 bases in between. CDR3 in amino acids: CASWSVQETQYF. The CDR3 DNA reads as TGTGCCAGCTGGAGTGTCCAAGAGACCCAGTACTTC.

The CDR3 DNA is TGTGCCAGCAGCGTAGTTAAATCCCACACGGGGGACAGGGTCCCTAGCGGGAACTACGAGCAGTACTTC. This encodes CASSVVKSHTGDRVPSGNYEQYF. J is TRBJ2-7 and V is TRBV9; TRBD1 or TRBD2 may be the D gene (9 bases each). This CDR3 comprises 23 residues. Germline values: CDR1 SGDLS, CDR2 YYNGEE. V lost 0 bases and J lost 3, with 37 bases in between. Supplemented by reference TRBV9 and TRBJ2-7, the full variable domain reads DSGVTQTPKHLITATGQRVTLRCSPRSGDLSVYWYQQSLDQGLQFLIQYYNGEERAKGNILERFSAQQFPDLHSELNLSSLELGDSALYFCASSVVKSHTGDRVPSGNYEQYFGPGTRLTVT.

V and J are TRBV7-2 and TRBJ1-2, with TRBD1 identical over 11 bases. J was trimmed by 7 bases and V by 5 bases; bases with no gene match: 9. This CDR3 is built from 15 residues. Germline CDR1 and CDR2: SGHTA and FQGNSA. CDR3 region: CASSTRTGGQGGYTF. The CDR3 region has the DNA TGTGCCAGCAGCACCCGGACAGGGGGCCAAGGTGGCTACACCTTC.

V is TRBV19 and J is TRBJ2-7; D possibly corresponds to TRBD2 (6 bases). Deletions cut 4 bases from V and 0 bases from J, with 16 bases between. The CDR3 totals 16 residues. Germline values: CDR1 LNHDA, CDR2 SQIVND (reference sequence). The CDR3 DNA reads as TGTGCCAGTAGTAGCTTTGGGACTTTCAGCTCCTACGAGCAGTACTTC. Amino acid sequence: CASSSFGTFSSYEQYF.

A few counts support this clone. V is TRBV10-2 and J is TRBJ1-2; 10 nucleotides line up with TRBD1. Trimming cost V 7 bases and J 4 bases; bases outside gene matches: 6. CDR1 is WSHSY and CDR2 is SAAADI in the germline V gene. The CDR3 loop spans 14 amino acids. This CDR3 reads CASKPGQGSYGYTF. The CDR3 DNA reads TGCGCCAGCAAACCGGGACAGGGGAGCTATGGCTACACCTTC.

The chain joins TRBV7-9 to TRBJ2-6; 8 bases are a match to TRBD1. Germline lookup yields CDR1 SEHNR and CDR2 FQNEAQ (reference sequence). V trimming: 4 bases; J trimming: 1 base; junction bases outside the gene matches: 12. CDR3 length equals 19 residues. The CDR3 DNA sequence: TGTGCCAGCAGCTCCACAGGACAGGGTTCCCTTTCTGGGGCCAACGTCCTGACTTTC. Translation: CASSSTGQGSLSGANVLTF.

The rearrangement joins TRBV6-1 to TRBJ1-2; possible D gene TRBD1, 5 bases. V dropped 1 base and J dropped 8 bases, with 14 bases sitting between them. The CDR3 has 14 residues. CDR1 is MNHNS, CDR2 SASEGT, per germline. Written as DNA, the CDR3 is TGTGCCAGCAGTGAAGATAGGGGCGCAGGGGGCTACACCTTC. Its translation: CASSEDRGAGGYTF.

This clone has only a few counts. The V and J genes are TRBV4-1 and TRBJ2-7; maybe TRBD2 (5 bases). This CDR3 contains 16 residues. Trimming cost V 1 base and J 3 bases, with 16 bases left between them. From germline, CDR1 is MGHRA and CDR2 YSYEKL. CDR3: CASSQALLAYGYEQYF. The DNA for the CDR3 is TGCGCCAGCAGCCAAGCCCTATTAGCGTATGGCTACGAGCAGTACTTC.

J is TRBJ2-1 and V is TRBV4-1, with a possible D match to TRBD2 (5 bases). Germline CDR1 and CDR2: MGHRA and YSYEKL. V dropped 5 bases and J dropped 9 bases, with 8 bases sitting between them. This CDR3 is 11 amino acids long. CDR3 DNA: TGCGCCAGCAGCGAGGGTATTGAGCAGTTCTTC. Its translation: CASSEGIEQFF.

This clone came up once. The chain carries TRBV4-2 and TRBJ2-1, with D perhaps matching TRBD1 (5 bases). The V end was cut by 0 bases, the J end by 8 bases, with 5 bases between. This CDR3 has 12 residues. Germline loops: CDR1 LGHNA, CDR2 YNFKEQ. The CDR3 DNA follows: TGTGCCAGCAGCCAAGAAGGGGATGAGCAGTTCTTC. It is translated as CASSQEGDEQFF.

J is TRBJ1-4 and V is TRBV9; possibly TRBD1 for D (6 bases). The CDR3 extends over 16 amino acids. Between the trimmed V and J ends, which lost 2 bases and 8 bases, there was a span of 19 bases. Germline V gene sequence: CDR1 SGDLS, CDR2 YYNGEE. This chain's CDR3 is CASSVGDRSGGEKLFF. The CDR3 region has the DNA TGTGCCAGCAGCGTCGGCGACAGGTCGGGTGGGGAAAAACTGTTTTTT.

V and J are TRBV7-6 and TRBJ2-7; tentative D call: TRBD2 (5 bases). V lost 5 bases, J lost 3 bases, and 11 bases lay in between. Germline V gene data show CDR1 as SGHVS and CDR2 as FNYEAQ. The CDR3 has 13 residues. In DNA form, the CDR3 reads TGTGCCAGCAGCCCCGGGATAGTCTACGAGCAGTACTTC. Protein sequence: CASSPGIVYEQYF.

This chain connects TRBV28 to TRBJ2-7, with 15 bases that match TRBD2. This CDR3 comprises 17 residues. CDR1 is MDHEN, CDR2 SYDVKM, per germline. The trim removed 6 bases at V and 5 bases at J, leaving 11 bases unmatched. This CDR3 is CASSSPGLAGGMNEQYF. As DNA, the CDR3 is TGTGCCAGCAGCTCCCCGGGACTAGCGGGAGGAATGAACGAGCAGTACTTC.

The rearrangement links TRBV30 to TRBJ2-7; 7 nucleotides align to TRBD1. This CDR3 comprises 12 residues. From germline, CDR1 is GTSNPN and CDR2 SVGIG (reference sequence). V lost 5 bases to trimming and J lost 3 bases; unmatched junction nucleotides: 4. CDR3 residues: CAWGDSRYEQYF. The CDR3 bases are TGTGCCTGGGGGGACAGTCGCTACGAGCAGTACTTC.

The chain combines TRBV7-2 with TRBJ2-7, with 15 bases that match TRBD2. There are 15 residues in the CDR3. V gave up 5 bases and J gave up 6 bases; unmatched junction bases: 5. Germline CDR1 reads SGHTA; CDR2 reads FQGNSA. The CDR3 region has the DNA TGTGCCAGCAGCCCAGGACTAGCGGGAGGGCTCGAGCAGTACTTC. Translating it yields CASSPGLAGGLEQYF.

CDR3 amino acids: CASSNTGTFYNEQFF. The CDR3 DNA is TGCGCCAGCAGCAATACCGGGACTTTTTACAATGAGCAGTTCTTC. The rearrangement links TRBV4-1 to TRBJ2-1; D possibly corresponds to TRBD2 (6 bases). V was cut by 5 bases and J by 4 bases, with 15 bases left in between. The CDR3 totals 15 residues. Per the germline V gene, CDR1 is MGHRA and CDR2 is YSYEKL.

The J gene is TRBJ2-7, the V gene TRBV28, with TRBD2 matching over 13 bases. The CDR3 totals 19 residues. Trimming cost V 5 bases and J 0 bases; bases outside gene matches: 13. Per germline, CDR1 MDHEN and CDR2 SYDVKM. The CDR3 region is CASSPRWTSGSYRSYEQYF. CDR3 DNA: TGTGCCAGCAGTCCCCGATGGACTAGCGGGAGTTACCGCTCCTACGAGCAGTACTTC.

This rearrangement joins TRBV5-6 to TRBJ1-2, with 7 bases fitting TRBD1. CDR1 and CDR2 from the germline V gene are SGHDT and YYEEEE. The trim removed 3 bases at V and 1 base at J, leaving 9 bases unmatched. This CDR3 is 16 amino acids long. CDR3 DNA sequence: TGTGCCAGCAGCTACCGACAGGGAACTTTTAACTATGGCTACACCTTC. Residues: CASSYRQGTFNYGYTF.